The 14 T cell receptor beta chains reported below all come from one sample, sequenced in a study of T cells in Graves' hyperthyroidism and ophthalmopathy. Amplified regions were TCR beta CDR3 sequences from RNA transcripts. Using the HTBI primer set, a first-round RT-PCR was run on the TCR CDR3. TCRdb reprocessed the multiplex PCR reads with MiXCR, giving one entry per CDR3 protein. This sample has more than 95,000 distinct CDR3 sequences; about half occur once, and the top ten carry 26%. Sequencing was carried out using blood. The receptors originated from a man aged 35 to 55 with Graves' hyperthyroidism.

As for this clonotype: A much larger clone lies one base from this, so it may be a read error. CDR3 residues: CASSTGTSGRADTQYF. Here the CDR3 DNA reads TGTGCCAGCAGCACCGGGACTAGCGGGAGGGCGGATACGCAGTATTTT. The rearrangement uses TRBV9 and TRBJ2-3, with 16 positions matching TRBD2. Germline V CDR1 and CDR2: SGDLS, YYNGEE. There are 16 residues in the CDR3. Trimming removed 4 bases from V and 6 bases from J; junction bases left unmatched: 5.

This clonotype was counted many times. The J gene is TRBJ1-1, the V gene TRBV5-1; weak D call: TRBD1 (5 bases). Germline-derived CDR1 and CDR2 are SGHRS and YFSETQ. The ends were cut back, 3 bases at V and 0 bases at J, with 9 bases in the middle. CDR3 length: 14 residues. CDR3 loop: CASSSGLVNTEAFF. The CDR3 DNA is TGCGCCAGCAGCTCGGGACTCGTGAACACTGAAGCTTTCTTT.

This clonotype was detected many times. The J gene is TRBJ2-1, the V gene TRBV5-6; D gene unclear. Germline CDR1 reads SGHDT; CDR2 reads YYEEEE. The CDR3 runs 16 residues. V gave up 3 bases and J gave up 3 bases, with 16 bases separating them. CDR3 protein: CASSSLDRRVYNEQFF. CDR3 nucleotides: TGTGCCAGCAGCTCTTTGGACCGAAGGGTCTACAATGAGCAGTTCTTC.

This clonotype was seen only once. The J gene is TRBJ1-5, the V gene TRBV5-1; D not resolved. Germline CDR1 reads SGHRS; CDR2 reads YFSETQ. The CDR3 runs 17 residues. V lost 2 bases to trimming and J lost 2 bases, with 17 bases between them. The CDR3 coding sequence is TGCGCCAGCAGCTTCACCCCCACCGAGGAGGGCAATCAGCCCCAGCATTTT. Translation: CASSFTPTEEGNQPQHF.

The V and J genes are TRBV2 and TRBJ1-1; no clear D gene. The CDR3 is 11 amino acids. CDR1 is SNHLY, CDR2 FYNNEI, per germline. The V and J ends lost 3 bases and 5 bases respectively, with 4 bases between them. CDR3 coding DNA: TGTGCCAGCAGTGATAGGACTGAAGCTTTCTTT. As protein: CASSDRTEAFF.

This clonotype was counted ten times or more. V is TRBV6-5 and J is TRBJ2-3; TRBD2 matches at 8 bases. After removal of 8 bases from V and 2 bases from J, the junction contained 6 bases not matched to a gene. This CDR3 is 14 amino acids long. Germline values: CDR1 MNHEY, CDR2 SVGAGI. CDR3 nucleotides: TGTGCCAGCTCGCGGGGGGCCTACACAGATACGCAGTATTTT. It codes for CASSRGAYTDTQYF.

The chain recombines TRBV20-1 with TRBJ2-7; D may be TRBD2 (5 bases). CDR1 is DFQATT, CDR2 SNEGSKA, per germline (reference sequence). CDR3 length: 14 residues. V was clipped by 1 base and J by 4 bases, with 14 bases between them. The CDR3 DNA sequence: TGCAGTGCTAGAGGGTTGGCGGAGGTGTACGAGCAGTACTTC. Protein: CSARGLAEVYEQYF.

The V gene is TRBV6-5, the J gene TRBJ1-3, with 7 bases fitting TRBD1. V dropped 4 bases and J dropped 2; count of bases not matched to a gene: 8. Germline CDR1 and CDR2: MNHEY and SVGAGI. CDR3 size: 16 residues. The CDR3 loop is CASSSPDREPGNTIYF. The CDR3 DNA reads TGTGCCAGCAGTTCCCCTGACAGGGAACCTGGAAACACCATATATTTT.

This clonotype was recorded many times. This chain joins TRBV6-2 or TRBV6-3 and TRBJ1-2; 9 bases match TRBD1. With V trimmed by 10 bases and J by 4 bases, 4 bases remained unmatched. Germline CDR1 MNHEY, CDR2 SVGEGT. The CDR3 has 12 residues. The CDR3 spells CATGQGFYGYTF. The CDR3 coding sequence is TGTGCCACCGGACAGGGGTTCTATGGCTACACCTTC.

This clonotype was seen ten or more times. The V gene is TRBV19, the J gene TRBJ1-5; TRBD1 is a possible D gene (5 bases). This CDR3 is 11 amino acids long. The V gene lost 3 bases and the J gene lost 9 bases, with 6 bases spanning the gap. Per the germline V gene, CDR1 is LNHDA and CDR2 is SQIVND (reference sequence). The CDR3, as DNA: TGTGCCAGTAGTATGGGGCGGCCCCAGCATTTT. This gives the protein CASSMGRPQHF. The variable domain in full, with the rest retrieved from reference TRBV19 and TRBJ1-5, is DGGITQSPKYLFRKEGQNVTLSCEQNLNHDAMYWYRQDPGQGLRLIYYSQIVNDFQKGDIAEGYSVSREKKESFPLTVTSAQKNPTAFYLCASSMGRPQHFGDGTRLSIL.

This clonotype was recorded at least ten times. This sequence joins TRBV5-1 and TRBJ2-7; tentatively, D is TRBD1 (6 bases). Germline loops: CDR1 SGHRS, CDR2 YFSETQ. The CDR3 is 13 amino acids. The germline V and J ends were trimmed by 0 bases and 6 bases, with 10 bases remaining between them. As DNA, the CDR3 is TGCGCCAGCAGCTTGGACAGGGCGGGCGAGCAGTACTTC. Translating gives CASSLDRAGEQYF.

CDR3 in DNA: TGCGCCAGCAGTGCGGCAGGGGGCCTGAACACTGAAGCTTTCTTT. Protein: CASSAAGGLNTEAFF. This chain links TRBV10-2 with TRBJ1-1; 8 nucleotides line up with TRBD1. Losses at the gene ends were 4 bases for V and 0 bases for J; bases not matched to a gene: 4. The CDR3 has 15 residues. CDR1 WSHSY and CDR2 SAAADI come from the germline V gene.

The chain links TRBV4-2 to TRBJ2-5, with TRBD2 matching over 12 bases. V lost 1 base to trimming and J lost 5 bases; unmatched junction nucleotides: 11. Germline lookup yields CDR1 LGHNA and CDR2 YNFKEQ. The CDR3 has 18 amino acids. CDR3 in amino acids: CASSQGGTSGFPGETQYF. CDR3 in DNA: TGTGCCAGCAGCCAAGGGGGGACTAGCGGGTTTCCAGGGGAGACCCAGTACTTC.

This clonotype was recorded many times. This CDR3 reads CASSFRQRASTDTQYF. DNA for the CDR3: TGTGCCAGCAGCTTCCGCCAGCGGGCTAGCACAGATACGCAGTATTTT. The V and J genes are TRBV5-4 and TRBJ2-3; D perhaps matches TRBD2 (6 bases). From germline, CDR1 is SGHNT and CDR2 YYREEE (reference sequence). This CDR3 is built from 16 residues. Trimming left V 2 bases short and J 0 bases short, with 13 bases between.